This TCR beta chain was identified in a study of OX40 agonist ivuxolimab in advanced cancers. The repertoire was sequenced with immunoSEQ multiplex PCR; TCRdb's copy has only in-frame clones and lacks some. The sample holds approximately 89,000 clones, roughly 90% seen once. Germline V lookup: CDR1 SGHRS, CDR2 YFSETQ. This CDR3 has 13 residues. The V end lost 1 base, the J end lost 2 bases, and 6 bases lay between the germline ends. The chain uses TRBV5-1 and TRBJ2-5; no clear D. Specimen: CD4+ or CD8+ T cells sorted from blood, collected in a trial of the OX40 agonist ivuxolimab. This TCR was recovered from an adult with an advanced solid tumor such as melanoma, head and neck, liver or kidney cancer. The CDR3 nucleotides read TGCGCCAGCAGCTTGTTGGGGCAAGAGACCCAGTACTTC. Amino acids: CASSLLGQETQYF.